This is a list of T cell receptor beta chains from one sample in a study of shared clonotypes between healthy human individuals. Sequencing was performed with immunoSEQ multiplex PCR; in TCRdb, only in-frame clones are kept and a portion is missing. The sample includes under 1,900,000 clones, 98% to 99% of them seen just once. The sample was naive CD4+ T cells sorted from blood. These receptors were collected from a man aged 25 to 45 in good health. Each CDR3 is given with its conserved first and last residue. Each record gives: J gene, V gene, D gene, clone size, CDR3 DNA, CDR3 protein. A D gene is named only where the DNA matches it firmly. Clone size is not always given. Where it is, it says once, few, many or a class for expanded clones.

TRBJ2-3 TRBV9 TRBD2 - TGTGCCAGCAGCGTGGACACGGGTCGGGGGGTTACGCAGTATTTT CASSVDTGRGVTQYF
TRBJ2-1 TRBV25-1 TRBD1 - TGTGCCAGCAGTGGAGCCGGGACAGGGGGGTTTGAGCAGTTCTTC CASSGAGTGGFEQFF
TRBJ2-2 TRBV6-1 TRBD2 - TGTGCCAGCAGTGGACTAGCGGATATTAAACCCACCGGGGAGCTGTTTTTT CASSGLADIKPTGELFF
TRBJ1-4 TRBV18 TRBD1 once TGTGCCAGCCAGACAGGGGTCTATGAAAAACTGTTTTTT CASQTGVYEKLFF
TRBJ2-5 TRBV18 - - TGTGCCAGCTCACCATTGGCAGGAGCCCAAGAGACCCAGTACTTC CASSPLAGAQETQYF
TRBJ2-1 TRBV5-4 TRBD1 - TGTGCCATCACAGGGGGCACGCTTAGCTCCTACAATGAGCAGTTCTTC CAITGGTLSSYNEQFF
TRBJ1-2 TRBV6-6 - once TGTGCCAGCAGTTACTCGTCGGACTATGGCTACACCTTC CASSYSSDYGYTF
TRBJ2-7 TRBV27 TRBD2 - TGTGCCAGCAGTTCAACCGTCAGGAGAAGGGCGGGAGGCACTCCTGGCGAGCAGTACTTC CASSSTVRRRAGGTPGEQYF
TRBJ1-1 TRBV2 - - TGTGCCAGCAGTGAATTTGAGAGCACTGAAGCTTTCTTT CASSEFESTEAFF
TRBJ1-2 TRBV2 - few TGTGCCAGCAGTGGGACGGGGGTCCGCCCCTTC CASSGTGVRPF
TRBJ1-5 TRBV6-1 - - TGTGCCAGCAGTGAATCAGACTACGGGGCTGGACAGCCCCAGCATTTT CASSESDYGAGQPQHF
TRBJ2-3 TRBV19 - - TGTGCCAGTACCCCGACTAGATACACAGATACGCAGTATTTT CASTPTRYTDTQYF
TRBJ2-7 TRBV5-1 TRBD2 - TGCGCCAGCAGCCCAGGTGGCGGGAGCGCGTACGAGCAGTACTTC CASSPGGGSAYEQYF
TRBJ2-2 TRBV7-9 TRBD2 - TGTGCCAGCGGTAGAGGGACTAGCGGGTTCTCAAACACCGGGGAGCTGTTTTTT CASGRGTSGFSNTGELFF
TRBJ2-3 TRBV5-1 - - TGCGCCAGCAGACAGACCAGTTCTAGCACAGATACGCAGTATTTT CASRQTSSSTDTQYF
TRBJ1-5 TRBV11-2 TRBD1 - TGTGCCAGCAGCCCGGACAGGGGCATTGGTCAGCCCCAGCATTTT CASSPDRGIGQPQHF
TRBJ2-2 TRBV5-6 - - TGTGCCAGCAGCTTGGTGGGCACCGGGGAGCTGTTTTTT CASSLVGTGELFF
TRBJ2-1 TRBV18 TRBD2 once TGTGCCAGCTCAGCGGGACTAGCGGTGTACAATGAGCAGTTCTTC CASSAGLAVYNEQFF
TRBJ2-1 TRBV7-3 TRBD2 - TGTGCCAGCAGCGGTAGCGGGAGGGCAAATGAGCAGTTCTTC CASSGSGRANEQFF
TRBJ1-1 TRBV9 TRBD1 - TGTGCCAGCAGCCCCTGGGACAGGAACACTGAAGCTTTCTTT CASSPWDRNTEAFF
TRBJ2-1 TRBV18 - - TGTGCCAGCTCACCAGACGGGAGAGGTTCCTACAATGAGCAGTTCTTC CASSPDGRGSYNEQFF
TRBJ2-2 TRBV5-1 TRBD1 - TGCGCCAGCAGCTTGGGGACAGGGTACAGGACCGGGGAGCTGTTTTTT CASSLGTGYRTGELFF
TRBJ2-3 TRBV5-1 - - TGCGCCAGCAGCCCGGGGGTCGGGGTCACAGATACGCAGTATTTT CASSPGVGVTDTQYF
TRBJ2-7 TRBV30 TRBD2 - TGTGCCTGGGTCCCGGGACTAGGTGCCTACGAGCAGTACTTC CAWVPGLGAYEQYF
TRBJ2-1 TRBV27 TRBD2 - TGTGCCAGCAGTGCCGGGGGGAGAAACTACAATGAGCAGTTCTTC CASSAGGRNYNEQFF
TRBJ2-7 TRBV5-1 - - TGCGCCAGCAGCTTAGGGCCGGGGGCTAACTCCTACGAGCAGTACTTC CASSLGPGANSYEQYF